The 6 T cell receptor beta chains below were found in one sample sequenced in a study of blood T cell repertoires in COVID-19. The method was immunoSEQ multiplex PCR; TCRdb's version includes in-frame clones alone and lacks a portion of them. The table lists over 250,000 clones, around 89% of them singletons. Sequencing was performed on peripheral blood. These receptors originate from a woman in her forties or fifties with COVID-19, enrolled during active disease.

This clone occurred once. The CDR3 here is CATSDGAGGKETQYF. The DNA for the CDR3 is TGTGCCACCAGTGATGGAGCGGGAGGGAAGGAGACCCAGTACTTC. V usage is TRBV24-1 and J usage is TRBJ2-5; TRBD2 aligns across 10 bases. CDR3 length equals 15 residues. CDR1 and CDR2 from the germline V gene are KGHDR and SFDVKD. The V and J ends lost 3 bases and 5 bases, in that order; junction bases with no gene match: 5.

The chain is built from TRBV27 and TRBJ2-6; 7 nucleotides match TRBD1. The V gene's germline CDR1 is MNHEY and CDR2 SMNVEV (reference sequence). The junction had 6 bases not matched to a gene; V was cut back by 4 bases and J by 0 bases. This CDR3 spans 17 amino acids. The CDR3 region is CASSSSTGISGANVLTF. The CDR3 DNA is TGTGCCAGCAGTTCCTCGACAGGGATCTCTGGGGCCAACGTCCTGACTTTC.

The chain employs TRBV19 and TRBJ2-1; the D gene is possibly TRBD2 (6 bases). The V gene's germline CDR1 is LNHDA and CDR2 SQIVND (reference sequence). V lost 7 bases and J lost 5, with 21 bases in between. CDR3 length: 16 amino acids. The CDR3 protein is CASTADRGLPDNEQFF. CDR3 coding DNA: TGTGCCAGTACCGCGGACCGGGGGTTGCCCGACAATGAGCAGTTCTTC.

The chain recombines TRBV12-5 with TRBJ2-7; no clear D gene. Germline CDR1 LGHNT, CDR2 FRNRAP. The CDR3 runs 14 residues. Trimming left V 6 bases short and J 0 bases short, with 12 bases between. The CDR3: CASGLDWSSYEQYF. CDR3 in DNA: TGTGCTAGTGGGCTAGATTGGAGCTCCTACGAGCAGTACTTC.

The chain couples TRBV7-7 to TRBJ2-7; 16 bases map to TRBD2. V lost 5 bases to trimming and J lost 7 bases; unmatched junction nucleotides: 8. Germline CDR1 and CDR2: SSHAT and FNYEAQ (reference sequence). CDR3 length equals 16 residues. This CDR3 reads CASSRGLAGGSGEQYF. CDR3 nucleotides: TGTGCCAGCAGCCGGGGACTAGCGGGAGGGAGTGGGGAGCAGTACTTC. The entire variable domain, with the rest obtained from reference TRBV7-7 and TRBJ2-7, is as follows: GAGVSQSPRYKVTKRGQDVTLRCDPISSHATLYWYQQALGQGPEFLTYFNYEAQPDKSGLPSDRFSAERPEGSISTLTIQRTEQRDSAMYRCASSRGLAGGSGEQYFGPGTRLTVT.

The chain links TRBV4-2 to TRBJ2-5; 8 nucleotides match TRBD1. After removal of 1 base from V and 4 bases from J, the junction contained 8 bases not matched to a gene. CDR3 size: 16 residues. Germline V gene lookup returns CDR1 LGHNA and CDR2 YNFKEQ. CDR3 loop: CASSQGAGGAGETQYF. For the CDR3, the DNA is TGTGCCAGCAGCCAAGGGGCAGGGGGCGCGGGAGAGACCCAGTACTTC.